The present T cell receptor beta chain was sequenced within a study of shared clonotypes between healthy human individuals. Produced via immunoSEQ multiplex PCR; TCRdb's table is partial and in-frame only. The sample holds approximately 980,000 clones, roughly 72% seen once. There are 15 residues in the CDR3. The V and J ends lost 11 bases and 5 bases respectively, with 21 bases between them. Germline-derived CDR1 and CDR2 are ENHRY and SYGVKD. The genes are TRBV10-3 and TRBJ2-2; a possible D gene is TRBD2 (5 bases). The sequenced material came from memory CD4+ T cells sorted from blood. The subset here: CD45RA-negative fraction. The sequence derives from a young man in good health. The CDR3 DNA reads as TGTGCCGCCATGGGGAGTTTAAGGTCGACCGGGGAGCTGTTTTTT. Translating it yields CAAMGSLRSTGELFF.